These 12 T cell receptor beta chains came from one sample sequenced in a study of blood T cell repertoires in COVID-19. Assay: immunoSEQ multiplex PCR; the TCRdb copy retains only in-frame clones and omits some. This table has about 180,000 clones, 90% to 95% appearing once. Input material: peripheral blood. These receptors were collected from a man between 50 and 59 years old with acute or convalescent COVID-19.

This clone was recorded once. This chain connects TRBV11-2 to TRBJ2-3, with TRBD2 identical over 14 bases. From germline, CDR1 is SGHAT and CDR2 FQNNGV. The V gene end was trimmed by 5 bases and the J gene end by 2 bases; junction bases not matched to a gene: 12. The CDR3 loop spans 19 amino acids. As DNA, the CDR3 is TGTGCCAGCAGCCCGGAACCAGGGACTAGCGGGAGTTACACAGATACGCAGTATTTT. Protein: CASSPEPGTSGSYTDTQYF.

This rearrangement joins TRBV27 to TRBJ1-4, with 8 positions matching TRBD1. The V segment lost 2 bases and the J segment 6 bases; nucleotides outside the gene matches: 2. Germline CDR1 and CDR2: MNHEY and SMNVEV (reference sequence). The CDR3 consists of 14 residues. As DNA, the CDR3 is TGTGCCAGCAGTTTACAGGGGGCGGATGAAAAACTGTTTTTT. This gives the protein CASSLQGADEKLFF. Filled out from reference TRBV27 and TRBJ1-4, the complete variable domain reads EAQVTQNPRYLITVTGKKLTVTCSQNMNHEYMSWYRQDPGLGLRQIYYSMNVEVTDKGDVPEGYKVSRKEKRNFPLILESPSPNQTSLYFCASSLQGADEKLFFGSGTQLSVL.

The CDR3 loop reads CASSQGGRGQFF. DNA of the CDR3: TGTGCCAGCAGCCAAGGCGGGAGAGGGCAGTTCTTC. The chain uses TRBV3-1 (or the pseudogene TRBV3-2) and TRBJ2-1; TRBD2 agrees at 7 bases. The CDR3 consists of 12 residues. In germline, CDR1 is LGHDT, CDR2 YNNKEL (reference sequence). V trimming: 1 base; J trimming: 12 bases; junction bases outside the gene matches: 3.

Only a few counts were recorded for this clone. The chain combines TRBV6-5 with TRBJ2-1, with D unclear. The CDR3 contains 15 residues. Germline loops: CDR1 MNHEY, CDR2 SVGAGI. V was pared by 4 bases and J by 0 bases, with 10 bases between. CDR3 amino acids: CASSLAALSYNEQFF. CDR3 sequence (DNA): TGTGCCAGCAGTTTGGCGGCCCTCTCCTACAATGAGCAGTTCTTC.

This chain connects TRBV4-2 to TRBJ2-7; maybe TRBD2 (7 bases). CDR3 length equals 14 residues. The germline V gene encodes CDR1 LGHNA and CDR2 YNFKEQ. The V gene lost 0 bases and the J gene lost 6 bases, with 12 bases spanning the gap. In nucleotides, the CDR3 is TGTGCCAGCAGCCAAGAACGGGGAGGGGGCGAGCAGTACTTC. This sequence encodes CASSQERGGGEQYF.

The V and J genes are TRBV28 and TRBJ2-7, with D perhaps matching TRBD1 (6 bases). This CDR3 has 13 amino acids. CDR1 is MDHEN, CDR2 SYDVKM, per germline. The V end was cut by 4 bases, the J end by 7 bases, with 14 bases between. The CDR3 loop reads CASSWGHLREQYV. In nucleotides, the CDR3 is TGTGCCAGCAGTTGGGGACATCTTAGGGAGCAGTACGTC.

The CDR3 sequence: CASSVSGANNEQFF. The CDR3 nucleotides are TGTGCCAGCAGCGTCAGCGGGGCAAACAATGAGCAGTTCTTC. This chain connects TRBV7-3 to TRBJ2-1; 7 positions agree with TRBD2. This CDR3 has 14 residues. Germline assignment: CDR1 SGHTA and CDR2 FQGTGA. V trimming: 5 bases; J trimming: 5 bases; junction bases outside the gene matches: 6.

The chain links TRBV19 to TRBJ2-7; D gene uncertain. Germline CDR1 and CDR2: LNHDA and SQIVND (reference sequence). V dropped 6 bases and J dropped 0 bases, with 9 bases sitting between them. This CDR3 region has 13 residues. CDR3 sequence: CASSETFSYEQYF. The CDR3 nucleotides are TGTGCCAGTAGCGAGACATTCTCCTACGAGCAGTACTTC.

The chain combines TRBV7-2 with TRBJ2-7; the D gene is possibly TRBD2 (5 bases). Germline V gives CDR1 SGHTA, CDR2 FQGNSA. The CDR3 spans 17 residues. V was cut by 5 bases and J by 0 bases, with 20 bases left in between. CDR3 residues: CASSRHGSASNSYEQYF. Written as DNA, the CDR3 is TGTGCCAGCAGCCGCCACGGTAGCGCCTCAAACTCCTACGAGCAGTACTTC. Looking up the rest from reference TRBV7-2 and TRBJ2-7 gives the full variable domain: GAGVSQSPSNKVTEKGKDVELRCDPISGHTALYWYRQSLGQGLEFLIYFQGNSAPDKSGLPSDRFSAERTGGSVSTLTIQRTQQEDSAVYLCASSRHGSASNSYEQYFGPGTRLTVT.

Note on this clone: One junction end does not reproduce the germline sequence, and a read error may be involved. Other DNA sequences in the sample encode the same CDR3. The chain recombines TRBV7-2 with TRBJ1-5, with D perhaps TRBD1 (5 bases). This CDR3 has 14 amino acids. Looked up from germline, CDR1 is SGHTA and CDR2 is FQGNSA. The DNA for the CDR3 is TGCGCCAGCAGCTTAGTAGGAGGGACTCAAGATCCGAATTTT. It is translated as CASSLVGGTQDPNF.

This chain joins TRBV3-1 (or the pseudogene TRBV3-2) and TRBJ2-2; the D gene is possibly TRBD2 (6 bases). The CDR3 runs to 15 residues. Germline values: CDR1 LGHDT, CDR2 YNNKEL (reference sequence). V lost 1 base, J lost 5 bases, and 11 bases lay in between. The chain's CDR3 is CASSQAGARTGELFF. The CDR3 DNA reads TGTGCCAGCAGCCAAGCGGGAGCGAGAACCGGGGAGCTGTTTTTT.

V and J are TRBV29-1 and TRBJ2-5; TRBD1 matches at 7 bases. The V gene's germline CDR1 is SQVTM and CDR2 ANQGSEA. The CDR3 totals 13 residues. J gave up 1 base and V 8 bases, and 7 bases lay outside the gene matches. CDR3 sequence reads: CSTAGTAQETQYF. The CDR3, as DNA: TGCAGCACTGCCGGGACAGCCCAAGAGACCCAGTACTTC.